One sample yielded the 24 T cell receptor beta chains listed below, sequenced in a study of CD8+ T cells in alopecia areata. In each case, RNA was isolated and then reverse transcribed into cDNA as the sequencing template. Assay: immunoSEQ multiplex PCR; the TCRdb copy retains only in-frame clones and omits some. The table has approximately 34,000 clones, roughly half seen once. Sequencing was performed on NKG2D-high CD8+ T cells sorted from blood. Receptors originate from a human donor with alopecia areata.

The genes are TRBV7-8 and TRBJ2-3, with TRBD2 identical over 9 bases. The CDR3 consists of 14 residues. Germline CDR1 is SGHVS and CDR2 is FQNEAQ. After removal of 9 bases from V and 5 bases from J, the junction contained 9 bases not matched to a gene. The CDR3 DNA sequence: TGTGCCAGTCTCGGGCGGGAGGGTGAAGATACGCAGTATTTT. Translated, it gives CASLGREGEDTQYF. Variable domain in full (rest from reference TRBV7-8 and TRBJ2-3): GAGVSQSPRYKVAKRGQDVALRCDPISGHVSLFWYQQALGQGPEFLTYFQNEAQLDKSGLPSDRFFAERPEGSVSTLKIQRTQQEDSAVYLCASLGREGEDTQYFGPGTRLTVL.

This clone showed up just a few times. The chain carries TRBV28 and TRBJ2-7; tentatively, D is TRBD1 or TRBD2 (6 bases each). This CDR3 spans 13 amino acids. The V end lost 2 bases, the J end lost 4 bases, and 9 bases lay between the germline ends. CDR1 and CDR2 (germline): MDHEN, SYDVKM. CDR3 region: CASSLTGAYEQYF. CDR3 nucleotide sequence: TGTGCCAGCAGTTTAACGGGGGCTTACGAGCAGTACTTC. Variable domain in full (rest from reference TRBV28 and TRBJ2-7): DVKVTQSSRYLVKRTGEKVFLECVQDMDHENMFWYRQDPGLGLRLIYFSYDVKMKEKGDIPEGYSVSREKKERFSLILESASTNQTSMYLCASSLTGAYEQYFGPGTRLTVT.

This clone was seen a few times. The chain joins TRBV2 to TRBJ2-7; 8 bases line up with TRBD2. The CDR3 spans 14 residues. V was pared by 3 bases and J by 5 bases, with 6 bases of the junction left unmatched. Germline V gene lookup returns CDR1 SNHLY and CDR2 FYNNEI. The CDR3 sequence: CASSESSGSNEQYF. For the CDR3, the DNA is TGTGCCAGCAGTGAGAGCAGCGGGAGCAACGAGCAGTACTTC.

V usage is TRBV27 and J usage is TRBJ2-1, with 7 bases lining up with TRBD2. Germline CDR1 and CDR2: MNHEY and SMNVEV (reference sequence). The length of the CDR3 is 15 residues. J was trimmed by 4 bases and V by 3 bases; bases with no gene match: 6. CDR3 sequence reads: CASSFLLAEYNEQFF. The CDR3 DNA follows: TGTGCCAGCAGTTTTTTGCTAGCGGAGTACAATGAGCAGTTCTTC.

CDR3 sequence (DNA): TGTGCCAGCCAATTTTTGACAGGGATAGCAGATGAGCAGTTCTTC. The encoded protein is CASQFLTGIADEQFF. The chain recombines TRBV11-3 with TRBJ2-1; 7 bases are shared with TRBD1. Trimming cost V 8 bases and J 8 bases; bases outside gene matches: 15. The length of the CDR3 is 15 residues. Germline values: CDR1 SGHNT, CDR2 YENEEA.

This clone occurred once. CDR3 in amino acids: CASSVGWTVRTGELFF. As DNA, the CDR3 is TGTGCCAGCAGCGTAGGGTGGACAGTCCGAACCGGGGAGCTGTTTTTT. The chain couples TRBV9 to TRBJ2-2; the D gene is possibly TRBD1 (6 bases). Trimming took 0 bases from V and 5 from J, leaving 14 bases between them. The CDR3 runs 16 residues. Germline V gene sequence: CDR1 SGDLS, CDR2 YYNGEE.

This clone was detected once. V gene TRBV9 combines with J gene TRBJ2-1; 10 positions match TRBD1. The CDR3 is 15 residues long. In germline, CDR1 is SGDLS, CDR2 YYNGEE. V lost 4 bases and J lost 5; bases outside the gene matches: 6. CDR3 DNA sequence: TGTGCCAGCAGCCTTAGGACAGGGGGAGACAATGAGCAGTTCTTC. Its translation: CASSLRTGGDNEQFF.

The chain links TRBV5-1 to TRBJ1-1; a weak D match, TRBD1 (5 bases). Trimming removed 0 bases from V and 1 base from J, with 25 bases in between. The CDR3 is 20 amino acids. Germline V lookup: CDR1 SGHRS, CDR2 YFSETQ. The CDR3 loop is CASSLGFWGLQGRANTEAFF. CDR3 sequence (DNA): TGCGCCAGCAGCTTGGGGTTCTGGGGTTTGCAGGGACGGGCGAACACTGAAGCTTTCTTT.

V is TRBV28 and J is TRBJ2-7; TRBD1 matches at 7 bases. The V segment lost 6 bases and the J segment 3 bases; nucleotides outside the gene matches: 5. This CDR3 region has 13 residues. CDR1 and CDR2 (germline): MDHEN, SYDVKM. The CDR3, as DNA: TGTGCCAGCAGCGCGACAGGGAGCTACGAGCAGTACTTC. Encoded protein: CASSATGSYEQYF.

This sequence joins TRBV5-1 and TRBJ2-3; no clear D. The germline gives CDR1 SGHRS, CDR2 YFSETQ. This CDR3 contains 13 residues. The V and J ends lost 3 bases and 4 bases respectively, with 9 bases between them. CDR3 nucleotides: TGCGCCAGCAGCTCCTCTGTTGCAGATACGCAGTATTTT. This sequence encodes CASSSSVADTQYF.

This sequence joins TRBV7-2 and TRBJ1-2; D remains ambiguous. Germline V CDR1 and CDR2: SGHTA, FQGNSA. This CDR3 has 12 residues. Deletions cut 5 bases from V and 6 bases from J, with 10 bases between. The CDR3 loop is CASSGRSNGYTF. The CDR3 bases are TGTGCCAGCAGCGGGAGGTCCAATGGCTACACCTTC.

The chain is built from TRBV7-9 and TRBJ2-7; D uncertain. Trimming left V 2 bases short and J 5 bases short, with 7 bases between. The germline gives CDR1 SEHNR, CDR2 FQNEAQ (reference sequence). This CDR3 has 12 residues. The CDR3 sequence: CASSLWDDEQYF. The CDR3 DNA is TGTGCCAGCAGCTTATGGGATGACGAGCAGTACTTC.

J is TRBJ2-1 and V is TRBV27; 10 nucleotides line up with TRBD1. J lost 7 bases, V lost 6 bases, and 12 bases had no gene match. This CDR3 is built from 16 residues. The V gene's germline CDR1 is MNHEY and CDR2 SMNVEV (reference sequence). The CDR3 nucleotides are TGTGCCAGCAGCTATAGCCCCGGGACAGGGGATAATGAGCAGTTCTTC. This gives the protein CASSYSPGTGDNEQFF.

This sequence joins TRBV7-9 and TRBJ2-3; 10 bases fit TRBD2. The germline V gene has CDR1 SEHNR and CDR2 FQNEAQ (reference sequence). J lost 1 base, V lost 5 bases, and 6 bases had no gene match. This CDR3 is 16 amino acids long. The CDR3 loop is CASSPRAGGGTDTQYF. The CDR3 DNA reads as TGTGCCAGCAGCCCACGAGCGGGAGGGGGCACAGATACGCAGTATTTT.

The rearrangement joins TRBV7-6 to TRBJ1-6, with TRBD1 identical over 10 bases. The CDR3 is 17 residues long. The V segment lost 1 base and the J segment 14 bases; nucleotides outside the gene matches: 14. The germline gives CDR1 SGHVS, CDR2 FNYEAQ. CDR3 sequence reads: CASSLGSSGTGALTLHF. CDR3 in DNA: TGTGCCAGCAGCTTAGGTTCGAGCGGGACAGGGGCTCTAACCCTCCACTTT.

This chain connects TRBV5-1 to TRBJ2-5, with D hard to call. Trimming left V 4 bases short and J 5 bases short, with 15 bases between. From germline, CDR1 is SGHRS and CDR2 YFSETQ. The CDR3 has 14 residues. CDR3 in DNA: TGCGCCAGCAGCGAAGCAACCGGCAGGGAGACCCAGTACTTC. It is translated as CASSEATGRETQYF. Full variable domain (outside the CDR3, taken from reference TRBV5-1 and TRBJ2-5): KAGVTQTPRYLIKTRGQQVTLSCSPISGHRSVSWYQQTPGQGLQFLFEYFSETQRNKGNFPGRFSGRQFSNSRSEMNVSTLELGDSALYLCASSEATGRETQYFGPGTRLLVL.

The V call is TRBV28, the J call TRBJ1-2, with TRBD1 matching 7 bases. Germline CDR1 is MDHEN and CDR2 is SYDVKM. The length of the CDR3 is 20 residues. J lost 5 bases, V lost 6 bases, and 27 bases had no gene match. The CDR3 sequence is CASSYPDPGQDRPLDYGYTF. The CDR3 DNA is TGTGCCAGCAGCTACCCCGATCCAGGACAGGATCGACCCCTAGATTATGGCTACACCTTC.

V is TRBV7-9 and J is TRBJ1-1, with D hard to call. Germline V gene data show CDR1 as SEHNR and CDR2 as FQNEAQ (reference sequence). The CDR3 runs to 14 residues. The ends were cut back, 4 bases at V and 2 bases at J, with 11 bases in the middle. This CDR3 is CASSSPDPNTEAFF. The CDR3 nucleotides read TGTGCCAGCAGCTCCCCTGATCCTAACACTGAAGCTTTCTTT. Supplemented by reference TRBV7-9 and TRBJ1-1, the full variable domain reads DTGVSQNPRHKITKRGQNVTFRCDPISEHNRLYWYRQTLGQGPEFLTYFQNEAQLEKSRLLSDRFSAERPKGSFSTLEIQRTEQGDSAMYLCASSSPDPNTEAFFGQGTRLTVV.

This clone was detected a few times. CDR3 coding DNA: TGTGCCAGCTCGCAGCGCAATCAGCCCCAGCATTTT. Translation gives CASSQRNQPQHF. The chain couples TRBV27 to TRBJ1-5; D is undetermined. Germline V gene lookup returns CDR1 MNHEY and CDR2 SMNVEV (reference sequence). This CDR3 contains 12 residues. The germline V and J ends were trimmed by 8 bases and 2 bases, with 7 bases remaining between them.

This clone has just one count. The rearrangement uses TRBV5-8 and TRBJ1-1; the D gene is possibly TRBD1 (5 bases). The germline V gene has CDR1 SGHTS and CDR2 YDEGEE. This CDR3 contains 18 residues. Trimming pared 3 bases from V and 0 bases from J, leaving 21 bases between. In DNA form, the CDR3 reads TGTGCCAGCAGCTATAGGAGGGGTGTATCTTTCATGAACACTGAAGCTTTCTTT. Amino acids: CASSYRRGVSFMNTEAFF. Full variable domain (missing parts from reference TRBV5-8 and TRBJ1-1): EAGVTQSPTHLIKTRGQQATLRCSPISGHTSVYWYQQALGLGLQFLLWYDEGEERNRGNFPPRFSGRQFPNYSSELNVNALELEDSALYLCASSYRRGVSFMNTEAFFGQGTRLTVV.

This clone was picked up a small number of times. The chain is built from TRBV29-1 and TRBJ1-1, with 10 bases fitting TRBD1. V dropped 7 bases and J dropped 0; count of bases not matched to a gene: 5. The CDR3 spans 14 residues. CDR1 SQVTM and CDR2 ANQGSEA come from the germline V gene. CDR3 in amino acids: CSAPGQGMNTEAFF. The CDR3 DNA is TGCAGCGCACCGGGACAGGGGATGAACACTGAAGCTTTCTTT.

This rearrangement joins TRBV7-9 to TRBJ2-7; the match to TRBD1 covers 8 bases. The CDR3 sequence is 14 residues long. Looked up from germline, CDR1 is SEHNR and CDR2 is FQNEAQ (reference sequence). The V and J ends lost 5 bases and 3 bases, in that order; junction bases with no gene match: 6. The chain's CDR3 is CASSPPTGVYEQYF. In DNA, the CDR3 is TGTGCCAGCAGCCCACCGACAGGGGTCTACGAGCAGTACTTC.

The chain has TRBV5-1 and TRBJ2-1; 9 bases align to TRBD2. V lost 3 bases and J lost 9; bases outside the gene matches: 16. Germline CDR1 reads SGHRS; CDR2 reads YFSETQ. The CDR3 runs 17 residues. The CDR3 here is CASSWEIAGAFSSEQFF. DNA of the CDR3: TGCGCCAGCAGCTGGGAAATAGCGGGAGCTTTTTCGAGTGAGCAGTTCTTC.

The V gene is TRBV5-4, the J gene TRBJ2-7; D not certain. The CDR3 has 12 amino acids. Trimming took off 4 bases at V and 3 bases at J, with 8 bases between the two ends. CDR1 and CDR2 (germline): SGHNT, YYREEE (reference sequence). As DNA, the CDR3 is TGTGCCAGCAGCCCGACGGGCTACGAGCAGTACTTC. Amino acids: CASSPTGYEQYF.